The TCR beta chain described here comes from a study of shared clonotypes between healthy human individuals. Findings and caveats of the study: Around 5% was the fraction of naive CD4 clonotypes found shared across a few donors. Donor scarcity curtailed the genetic and exposure-history diversity represented herein.

Nashville, Tennessee was home to all donors, who were Caucasian adults. The material for each subset, its genomic DNA, was split evenly across several immunoSEQ plates. Here immunoSEQ multiplex PCR was the method, and the copy in TCRdb shows in-frame clones only, minus some. The sample yields over a million clones, 95% to 97% seen once. The V and J ends lost 2 bases and 2 bases respectively, with 19 bases between them. The length of the CDR3 is 17 residues. Germline V CDR1 and CDR2: MDHEN, SYDVKM. With respect to this clone: Its target is unknown.

The receptor was isolated from a young man in good health. The sample was naive CD4+ T cells sorted from blood. Regarding subset: CD45RA+ positively selected. The chain is built from TRBV28 and TRBJ2-7; possibly TRBD1 or TRBD2 for D (5 bases each). CDR3 region: CASSLPSWGTQTYEQYF. CDR3 DNA sequence: TGTGCCAGCAGTTTACCGTCGTGGGGGACCCAAACCTACGAGCAGTACTTC.